The TCR beta chain under discussion was sequenced for a study of CD8+ T cells in alopecia areata. It was cDNA, reverse transcribed from extracted RNA, that served as the sequencing template. TCRdb keeps only in-frame clones here, not all; method: immunoSEQ multiplex PCR. The sample lists 200,000 to 250,000 clones; 43% were seen once. Treatment described: oral pan-JAK inhibitor, 5-10 mg twice daily. This CDR3 spans 15 amino acids. Germline lookup yields CDR1 MGHDK and CDR2 SYGVNS. The V and J ends lost 3 bases and 3 bases respectively, with 14 bases between them. The chain is built from TRBV25-1 and TRBJ1-1; tentatively, D is TRBD1 (5 bases). This clonotype was sampled from a human donor with alopecia areata. This specimen consisted of CD4+ T cells sorted from blood, obtained at roughly week 36, from a patient treated with tofacitinib. The CDR3 loop reads CASSDKTGRDTEAFF. The CDR3 region has the DNA TGTGCCAGCAGTGATAAAACAGGTCGGGACACTGAAGCTTTCTTT.